The rows below give T cell receptor beta chains drawn from one sample of a study of T-cell reconstitution after alpha-beta-depleted transplantation in children. MiXCR, run by TCRdb on the PCR reads, gives a single entry per CDR3 protein. The sample includes approximately 88,000 distinct CDR3 sequences, 10% to 15% of them seen just once. Sequenced material: PBMCs from the stem cell graft donor, taken from the stem cell graft. The origin of the receptors is a human donor who donated a stem cell graft to a child with inherited bone marrow failure. The CDR3 runs from the conserved cysteine through the conserved F or W. D genes are given only for firm matches. Clone size is stated in some rows and not others, as once, few, many or a class when expanded.

d_gene: -; abundance: many; v_gene: TRBV5-1; j_gene: TRBJ1-2; CDR3aa: CASSSGTLTYGYTF; CDR3nt: TGCGCCAGCAGCTCGGGGACTCTCACCTATGGCTACACCTTC
d_gene: -; abundance: -; v_gene: TRBV5-6; j_gene: TRBJ2-5; CDR3aa: CASSFAGAHETQYF; CDR3nt: TGTGCCAGCAGCTTCGCAGGGGCTCATGAGACCCAGTACTTC
d_gene: -; abundance: many; v_gene: TRBV20-1; j_gene: TRBJ2-6; CDR3aa: CSAGTPSGANVLTF; CDR3nt: TGCAGTGCCGGGACCCCCTCTGGGGCCAACGTCCTGACTTTC
d_gene: TRBD1; abundance: many; v_gene: TRBV24-1; j_gene: TRBJ2-3; CDR3aa: CATSETGTGGPDTQYF; CDR3nt: TGTGCCACCAGTGAAACCGGGACAGGGGGCCCAGATACGCAGTATTTT
d_gene: -; abundance: many; v_gene: TRBV7-2; j_gene: TRBJ2-3; CDR3aa: CASSLAGAASTDTQYF; CDR3nt: TGTGCCAGCAGCTTAGCGGGGGCAGCTAGCACAGATACGCAGTATTTT
d_gene: TRBD1; abundance: many; v_gene: TRBV5-1; j_gene: TRBJ1-5; CDR3aa: CASSLGDDRGGQPQHF; CDR3nt: TGCGCCAGCAGCTTGGGAGACGACAGGGGGGGCCAGCCCCAGCATTTT
d_gene: TRBD1; abundance: many; v_gene: TRBV12-3/TRBV12-4; j_gene: TRBJ2-2; CDR3aa: CASIWTGNTGELFF; CDR3nt: TGTGCCAGCATATGGACAGGGAACACCGGGGAGCTGTTTTTT
d_gene: TRBD2; abundance: many; v_gene: TRBV7-6; j_gene: TRBJ2-1; CDR3aa: CASSLVGGSALDEQFF; CDR3nt: TGTGCCAGCAGCTTAGTCGGGGGGAGTGCCCTCGATGAGCAGTTCTTC
d_gene: -; abundance: many; v_gene: TRBV7-9; j_gene: TRBJ2-3; CDR3aa: CASDLGADTQYF; CDR3nt: TGTGCCAGCGACCTAGGGGCAGATACGCAGTATTTT
d_gene: -; abundance: many; v_gene: TRBV29-1; j_gene: TRBJ2-1; CDR3aa: CSVEDYRSQFF; CDR3nt: TGCAGCGTTGAAGATTACAGGTCCCAGTTCTTC
d_gene: TRBD1; abundance: -; v_gene: TRBV12-5; j_gene: TRBJ1-2; CDR3aa: CASGLVRGQGAIYGYTF; CDR3nt: TGTGCTAGTGGTTTGGTACGGGGGCAGGGGGCGATTTATGGCTACACCTTC
d_gene: -; abundance: many; v_gene: TRBV7-9; j_gene: TRBJ1-4; CDR3aa: CASGDGTLVWKLFF; CDR3nt: TGTGCCAGCGGGGACGGGACCCTGGTTTGGAAACTGTTTTTT
d_gene: TRBD2; abundance: many; v_gene: TRBV7-3; j_gene: TRBJ2-1; CDR3aa: CVSSPVGGEYNEQFF; CDR3nt: TGTGTCAGCAGCCCTGTGGGGGGGGAATACAATGAGCAGTTCTTC
d_gene: TRBD2; abundance: many; v_gene: TRBV5-1; j_gene: TRBJ2-7; CDR3aa: CASSVGTSDEQYF; CDR3nt: TGCGCCAGCAGCGTCGGGACTAGCGACGAGCAGTACTTC
d_gene: -; abundance: few; v_gene: TRBV5-1; j_gene: TRBJ1-2; CDR3aa: CASSLAGAAGGGYTF; CDR3nt: TGCGCCAGCAGCTTGGCAGGGGCCGCCGGGGGCGGCTACACCTTC
d_gene: -; abundance: few; v_gene: TRBV28; j_gene: TRBJ1-1; CDR3aa: CASSFSGIRYVGTEAFF; CDR3nt: TGTGCCAGCAGTTTTTCGGGGATTAGGTATGTGGGCACTGAAGCTTTCTTT
d_gene: TRBD2; abundance: many; v_gene: TRBV18; j_gene: TRBJ2-1; CDR3aa: CASSPPTLRTRGNEQFF; CDR3nt: TGTGCCAGCTCACCTCCCACCCTCCGGACTAGAGGCAATGAGCAGTTCTTC
d_gene: TRBD1; abundance: -; v_gene: TRBV12-3/TRBV12-4; j_gene: TRBJ1-4; CDR3aa: CASSLVQGAGEKLFF; CDR3nt: TGTGCCAGCAGTTTAGTGCAGGGGGCGGGTGAAAAACTGTTTTTT
d_gene: TRBD2; abundance: many; v_gene: TRBV4-3; j_gene: TRBJ2-3; CDR3aa: CASSQDETSHDTQYF; CDR3nt: TGCGCCAGCAGCCAAGATGAGACTAGCCACGATACGCAGTATTTT
d_gene: -; abundance: many; v_gene: TRBV6-5; j_gene: TRBJ2-1; CDR3aa: CASSSGTYNEQFF; CDR3nt: TGTGCCAGCAGTTCGGGAACCTACAATGAGCAGTTCTTC
d_gene: -; abundance: -; v_gene: TRBV11-3; j_gene: TRBJ2-2; CDR3aa: CASSPGAARDTGELFF; CDR3nt: TGTGCCAGCAGCCCCGGGGCTGCTCGAGACACCGGGGAGCTGTTTTTT
d_gene: TRBD2; abundance: many; v_gene: TRBV6-1; j_gene: TRBJ2-5; CDR3aa: CASSGRTSGQETQYF; CDR3nt: TGTGCCAGCAGTGGCCGGACTAGCGGACAAGAGACCCAGTACTTC
d_gene: -; abundance: many; v_gene: TRBV25-1; j_gene: TRBJ2-1; CDR3aa: CASSGGGEQFF; CDR3nt: TGTGCCAGCAGTGGGGGCGGTGAGCAGTTCTTC
d_gene: -; abundance: many; v_gene: TRBV9; j_gene: TRBJ1-3; CDR3aa: CASSVATGTTSGNTIYF; CDR3nt: TGTGCCAGCAGCGTAGCTACTGGGACAACCTCTGGAAACACCATATATTTT
d_gene: -; abundance: many; v_gene: TRBV29-1; j_gene: TRBJ2-7; CDR3aa: CSVDRAGEQYF; CDR3nt: TGCAGCGTTGACAGGGCGGGCGAGCAGTACTTC
d_gene: -; abundance: many; v_gene: TRBV28; j_gene: TRBJ2-1; CDR3aa: CASSRLKADSTNEQFF; CDR3nt: TGTGCCAGCAGCCGTCTAAAGGCGGACAGCACCAATGAGCAGTTCTTC
d_gene: -; abundance: many; v_gene: TRBV5-4; j_gene: TRBJ2-5; CDR3aa: CASSLGLGLQETQYF; CDR3nt: TGTGCCAGCAGCTTGGGACTAGGCCTGCAAGAGACCCAGTACTTC
d_gene: TRBD1; abundance: -; v_gene: TRBV20-1; j_gene: TRBJ1-3; CDR3aa: CSARWDSRNTIYF; CDR3nt: TGCAGTGCTAGATGGGACAGTAGAAACACCATATATTTT
d_gene: TRBD1; abundance: many; v_gene: TRBV7-2; j_gene: TRBJ2-7; CDR3aa: CASSLRGQGPYEQYF; CDR3nt: TGTGCCAGCAGTCTCAGGGGACAGGGCCCCTACGAGCAGTACTTC
d_gene: TRBD1; abundance: many; v_gene: TRBV5-4; j_gene: TRBJ1-2; CDR3aa: CASSGGTALYGYTF; CDR3nt: TGTGCCAGCAGCGGCGGGACAGCTCTCTATGGCTACACCTTC
d_gene: -; abundance: many; v_gene: TRBV27; j_gene: TRBJ2-3; CDR3aa: CASRPHGGADTQYF; CDR3nt: TGTGCCAGCCGACCCCACGGGGGCGCAGATACGCAGTATTTT
d_gene: -; abundance: many; v_gene: TRBV7-8; j_gene: TRBJ2-5; CDR3aa: CASSLFVSTETQYF; CDR3nt: TGTGCCAGCAGCTTATTTGTCAGCACGGAGACCCAGTACTTC
d_gene: -; abundance: many; v_gene: TRBV12-3/TRBV12-4; j_gene: TRBJ1-2; CDR3aa: CASTFSGVKYGYTF; CDR3nt: TGTGCCAGCACCTTTTCGGGGGTTAAGTATGGCTACACCTTC
d_gene: TRBD1; abundance: many; v_gene: TRBV27; j_gene: TRBJ2-6; CDR3aa: CASGDRAFSGANVLTF; CDR3nt: TGTGCCAGTGGGGACAGGGCATTCTCTGGGGCCAACGTCCTGACTTTC
d_gene: -; abundance: -; v_gene: TRBV6-4; j_gene: TRBJ2-7; CDR3aa: CASLATYEQYF; CDR3nt: TGTGCCAGCCTTGCCACCTACGAGCAGTACTTC
d_gene: -; abundance: few; v_gene: TRBV7-3; j_gene: TRBJ1-6; CDR3aa: CASSGGGTLHF; CDR3nt: TGTGCCAGCAGCGGCGGGGGAACCCTCCACTTT
d_gene: -; abundance: many; v_gene: TRBV5-1; j_gene: TRBJ1-5; CDR3aa: CASSRAGLSNQPQHF; CDR3nt: TGCGCCAGCAGCCGTGCAGGGCTGTCCAATCAGCCCCAGCATTTT